Shown below are 21 T cell receptor beta chains from a single sample sequenced in a study of cytomegalovirus exposure and HLA in healthy donors. In the PCR, 60 Vbeta and 13 Jbeta primers were used. Using immunoSEQ multiplex PCR, the repertoire was profiled, and TCRdb retains in-frame clones only, with some absent. Among roughly 110,000 clones listed, 80% to 85% were seen once. The sequenced sample consisted of PBMCs. These receptors came from a man in his thirties or forties in good health and CMV-seropositive.

This chain connects TRBV11-2 to TRBJ2-2; TRBD2 is a possible D gene (6 bases). Trimming pared 6 bases from V and 7 bases from J, leaving 15 bases between. Germline values: CDR1 SGHAT, CDR2 FQNNGV. The CDR3 sequence is 14 residues long. Written as DNA, the CDR3 is TGTGCCAGCAGGTTTGGGAGCGGGCTCGGGGAGCTGTTTTTT. Its protein is CASRFGSGLGELFF.

The chain links TRBV13 to TRBJ1-1; D possibly corresponds to TRBD1 (5 bases). Germline CDR1 is PRHDT and CDR2 is FYEKMQ (reference sequence). The CDR3 loop spans 14 amino acids. Trimming cost V 4 bases and J 1 base, with 10 bases left between them. The DNA of the CDR3 is TGTGCCAGCAGCTGGGGGGAGGGGAACACTGAAGCTTTCTTT. Residues: CASSWGEGNTEAFF.

The V call is TRBV5-1, the J call TRBJ2-1; possible D gene TRBD2, 6 bases. V was pared by 5 bases and J by 4 bases, with 22 bases between. The CDR3 is made up of 17 amino acids. CDR1 is SGHRS and CDR2 is YFSETQ in the germline V gene. The CDR3 sequence: CASRSSSGALSYNEQFF. The CDR3, as DNA: TGCGCCAGCAGATCCAGTAGCGGCGCCTTATCATACAATGAGCAGTTCTTC. Looking up the rest from reference TRBV5-1 and TRBJ2-1 gives the full variable domain: KAGVTQTPRYLIKTRGQQVTLSCSPISGHRSVSWYQQTPGQGLQFLFEYFSETQRNKGNFPGRFSGRQFSNSRSEMNVSTLELGDSALYLCASRSSSGALSYNEQFFGPGTRLTVL.

This chain links TRBV6-1 with TRBJ2-1; 8 bases align to TRBD2. Trimming cost V 3 bases and J 13 bases; bases outside gene matches: 8. This CDR3 contains 13 residues. Germline assignment: CDR1 MNHNS and CDR2 SASEGT. The chain's CDR3 is CASSESGGRPQFF. The CDR3 DNA sequence: TGTGCCAGCAGTGAGAGCGGCGGGAGGCCCCAGTTCTTC.

The chain carries TRBV7-2 and TRBJ2-1, with a tentative D call TRBD1 (6 bases). Looked up from germline, CDR1 is SGHTA and CDR2 is FQGNSA. V shed 2 bases and J shed 4 bases, with 21 bases lying between them. CDR3 length: 18 amino acids. The DNA of the CDR3 is TGTGCCAGCAGCTTAAGTCCCTACAGGGCGAGGAGTTACAATGAGCAGTTCTTC. It is translated as CASSLSPYRARSYNEQFF.

This sequence joins TRBV10-2 and TRBJ1-1, with 7 bases lining up with TRBD1. With 6 bases clipped from V and 5 bases from J, the junction kept 9 bases outside the gene matches. This CDR3 is built from 14 residues. Germline V gene sequence: CDR1 WSHSY, CDR2 SAAADI. Written as DNA, the CDR3 is TGCGCCAGCAGAGTAAACCGACAGGGAACTGAAGCTTTCTTT. It specifies CASRVNRQGTEAFF.

The chain recombines TRBV2 with TRBJ1-4; 9 bases are shared with TRBD1. Germline assignment: CDR1 SNHLY and CDR2 FYNNEI. The CDR3 totals 14 residues. V was clipped by 4 bases and J by 8 bases; unmatched bases: 5. CDR3 DNA: TGTGCCAGCAGTGGGGGGACAGGGTACGAAAAACTGTTTTTT. It codes for CASSGGTGYEKLFF.

CDR3 nucleotides: TGTGCCTCCAGGGGTGTGGAAGAGACCCAGTACTTC. Encoded protein: CASRGVEETQYF. The V gene is TRBV10-3, the J gene TRBJ2-5; D may be TRBD1 (6 bases). This CDR3 comprises 12 residues. The V gene's germline CDR1 is ENHRY and CDR2 SYGVKD. Trimming took off 11 bases at V and 3 bases at J, with 13 bases between the two ends.

Note on this clone: A much bigger clone sits one base away, suggesting this may be a read error. Other DNA sequences in the sample encode the same CDR3. This chain uses TRBV7-2 with TRBJ1-2; TRBD1 agrees at 9 bases. Germline CDR1 SGHTA, CDR2 FQGNSA. Trimming at V came to 4 bases and at J to 5 bases, leaving 2 bases not matched to a gene. CDR3 size: 13 residues. CDR3 sequence reads: CASSSGQGYGYTF. Written as DNA, the CDR3 is TGTGCCAGCAGCTCGGGACAGGGATATGGCTACACCTTC.

The chain couples TRBV5-1 to TRBJ1-1, with 12 bases identical to TRBD1. CDR1 and CDR2 (germline): SGHRS, YFSETQ. The V gene end was trimmed by 4 bases and the J gene end by 0 bases; junction bases not matched to a gene: 4. This CDR3 spans 16 amino acids. The CDR3 region is CASSPGQGALNTEAFF. The DNA for the CDR3 is TGCGCCAGCAGCCCGGGACAGGGGGCACTGAACACTGAAGCTTTCTTT.

The V gene is TRBV5-1, the J gene TRBJ2-5; TRBD2 matches at 8 bases. V lost 5 bases, J lost 3 bases, and 6 bases stayed unmatched. The CDR3 has 14 residues. Germline V lookup: CDR1 SGHRS, CDR2 YFSETQ. CDR3 in amino acids: CASSPSGGEETQYF. In DNA, the CDR3 is TGCGCCAGCAGTCCTTCCGGGGGGGAAGAGACCCAGTACTTC.

The rearrangement uses TRBV10-3 and TRBJ1-2, with D maybe TRBD1 (5 bases). The CDR3 contains 13 residues. Germline V lookup: CDR1 ENHRY, CDR2 SYGVKD. Deletions cut 2 bases from V and 5 bases from J, with 9 bases between. Written as DNA, the CDR3 is TGTGCCATCAGTGAGACAGGAGGGTATGGCTACACCTTC. Residues: CAISETGGYGYTF.

The chain has TRBV11-2 and TRBJ2-5; the match to TRBD1 covers 10 bases. The V gene end was trimmed by 1 base and the J gene end by 11 bases; junction bases not matched to a gene: 10. In germline, CDR1 is SGHAT, CDR2 FQNNGV. This CDR3 has 15 amino acids. The CDR3 DNA follows: TGTGCCAGCAGCTTAGGTGTGGGACAGGGGTTAGAGCAGTACTTC. Translating gives CASSLGVGQGLEQYF. The full variable domain, in which reference TRBV11-2 and TRBJ2-5 provide the parts outside the CDR3, is EAGVAQSPRYKIIEKRQSVAFWCNPISGHATLYWYQQILGQGPKLLIQFQNNGVVDDSQLPKDRFSAERLKGVDSTLKIQPAKLEDSAVYLCASSLGVGQGLEQYFGPGTRLLVL.

This sequence joins TRBV29-1 and TRBJ2-1, with 12 bases aligning to TRBD2. CDR3 length: 15 amino acids. The ends lost 4 bases at V and 2 bases at J; junction bases unmatched: 3. Per the germline V gene, CDR1 is SQVTM and CDR2 is ANQGSEA. CDR3 in DNA: TGCAGCGTTGTCCTAGCGGGGGGGCCCTACAATGAGCAGTTCTTC. Protein product: CSVVLAGGPYNEQFF.

The CDR3 nucleotides read TGTGCCAGCTCACCACTAGCGGGCGGGAATGAGCAGTTCTTC. It specifies CASSPLAGGNEQFF. V is TRBV18 and J is TRBJ2-1, with 7 bases that match TRBD2. V trimming: 1 base; J trimming: 7 bases; junction bases outside the gene matches: 4. Germline CDR1 is KGHSH and CDR2 is LQKENI. The CDR3 runs to 14 residues. The entire variable domain, with the rest obtained from reference TRBV18 and TRBJ2-1, is as follows: NAGVMQNPRHLVRRRGQEARLRCSPMKGHSHVYWYRQLPEEGLKFMVYLQKENIIDESGMPKERFSAEFPKEGPSILRIQQVVRGDSAAYFCASSPLAGGNEQFFGPGTRLTVL.

The gene calls are TRBV7-3 and TRBJ1-6; 7 nucleotides align to TRBD1. V gave up 0 bases and J gave up 5 bases; unmatched junction bases: 7. CDR1 and CDR2 from the germline V gene are SGHTA and FQGTGA. This CDR3 region has 17 residues. The CDR3 is CASSLTGRGRDNSPLHF. CDR3 DNA: TGTGCCAGCAGCTTAACGGGTAGGGGGCGAGATAATTCACCCCTCCACTTT.

As for this clone: Distinct nucleotide sequences in the sample also encode this CDR3. This chain connects TRBV13 to TRBJ2-7, with a tentative D call TRBD2 (6 bases). The CDR3 has 14 residues. Between the trimmed V and J ends, which lost 3 bases and 1 base, there was a span of 10 bases. Germline V gene lookup returns CDR1 PRHDT and CDR2 FYEKMQ (reference sequence). CDR3 residues: CASSLPGGSYEQYF. In DNA, the CDR3 is TGTGCCAGCAGCTTGCCCGGGGGTTCCTACGAGCAGTACTTC.

The J gene is TRBJ1-2, the V gene TRBV7-8, with D possibly TRBD1 on 6 matching bases. The V gene's germline CDR1 is SGHVS and CDR2 FQNEAQ. The CDR3 consists of 15 residues. Trimming removed 5 bases from V and 4 bases from J, with 17 bases in between. The CDR3 DNA reads as TGTGCCAGCAGCAACACACCGGACAGCTCCTATGGCTACACCTTC. Encoded protein: CASSNTPDSSYGYTF.

V and J are TRBV21-1 and TRBJ2-7; the table assigns TRBD2, which was not confirmed against the DNA. TRBV21-1 is a known pseudogene. The CDR3 runs 16 residues. CDR3 nucleotide sequence: TGTGCCAGCAGCAAACCAGGCGGGGGGCAGAATTACGAGCAGTACGTC. Protein product: CASSKPGGGQNYEQYV.

With regard to this clone: The sample has other DNA sequences that encode this CDR3 too. V is TRBV28 and J is TRBJ2-7; no clear D. Germline values: CDR1 MDHEN, CDR2 SYDVKM. The ends were cut back, 5 bases at V and 3 bases at J, with 5 bases in the middle. This CDR3 contains 11 residues. In nucleotides, the CDR3 is TGTGCCAGCAGTCCGGGCTACGAGCAGTACTTC. Translation: CASSPGYEQYF. The variable domain in full, completed from reference TRBV28 and TRBJ2-7, reads DVKVTQSSRYLVKRTGEKVFLECVQDMDHENMFWYRQDPGLGLRLIYFSYDVKMKEKGDIPEGYSVSREKKERFSLILESASTNQTSMYLCASSPGYEQYFGPGTRLTVT.

The V call is TRBV28, the J call TRBJ1-4; the match to TRBD1 covers 9 bases. The germline CDR1 and CDR2 sequences are MDHEN and SYDVKM. CDR3 length: 14 amino acids. Germline trimming cut 6 bases from V and 9 bases from J; bases unmatched to any gene: 8. CDR3 coding DNA: TGTGCCAGCAGCTTCGGGACAGGGTTTCAAAAACTGTTTTTT. Translation gives CASSFGTGFQKLFF.